This T cell receptor (beta chain) was sequenced during a study of T cells in Graves' hyperthyroidism and ophthalmopathy. Whole-study context: The initial diagnosis was the point when peripheral blood was collected, ahead of any treatment. Overall study findings and caveats: The model's output predicted ophthalmopathy at a median of roughly 6 months prior to onset.

The CDR3 runs 14 residues. J lost 6 bases, V lost 4 bases, and 5 bases had no gene match. The germline V gene has CDR1 PRHDT and CDR2 FYEKMQ (reference sequence). Disease duration under 2 months; hyperthyroidism patients were aged 18 to 65. Any patient presenting with uncontrolled infection, other autoimmune disease, pregnancy or lactation was left out. RNA transcripts provided the source from which TCR beta CDR3 regions were amplified. An initial round of RT-PCR targeting the TCR CDR3 relied on the HTBI primer set. TCRdb reprocessed the multiplex PCR reads with MiXCR, giving one entry per CDR3 protein. The table has hundreds of thousands of distinct CDR3 sequences, around 15% seen once; the top ten hold 9.5% to 13%. This clonotype was counted many times. The antigen is unknown.

The material sequenced was blood. This sequence was found in a woman under 30 with Graves' hyperthyroidism. This chain links TRBV13 with TRBJ2-1; 8 bases are a match to TRBD2. Here the CDR3 reads CASSYTSGRNEQFF. The DNA of the CDR3 is TGTGCCAGCAGCTATACTAGCGGACGCAATGAGCAGTTCTTC.